This TCR beta chain emerged from a study of blood T cells in healthy people across ages. Total RNA extraction produced at least 5 micrograms (per sample) for the study. This clonotype was seen more than once but under ten times. What it binds is not known. CDR1 and CDR2 (germline): MNHNY, SVGAGI (reference sequence). V dropped 3 bases and J dropped 5 bases, with 16 bases sitting between them. The length of the CDR3 is 15 residues. The study, taken as a whole, reports: The lack of PBMC sorting stopped any conclusive naive versus antigen-experienced comparison. Across the age range, TCR beta diversity per million T cells fell in a roughly linear way.

Next came a second PCR, run for about 6 to 11 cycles, which used a sample-barcoded 5' primer along with a J-beta primer mix. Each TCR beta cDNA got a 12-nucleotide random molecular identifier. TCRdb passed the 5' RACE reads through MiXCR, listing each CDR3 protein once. The sample consists of about 970,000 distinct CDR3 sequences, roughly 51% of them appearing once. The TCR sequence derives from a woman in her sixties in good health. The chain combines TRBV6-6 with TRBJ2-5; D gene unclear. Sequencing was done on a sample of blood. The CDR3 coding sequence is TGTGCCAGCAGTTATAAGGGCTGGGAACGGGAGACCCAGTACTTC. It encodes CASSYKGWERETQYF.